Listed here are 23 T cell receptor beta chains from one sample, sequenced in a study of CD8+CD57+ T cells in acquired aplastic anemia. TCR beta VDJ combinations and CDR3 sequences were profiled from genomic DNA. TCRdb fed the reads into MiXCR, producing one record per CDR3 protein. The sample has roughly 190,000 distinct CDR3 sequences, roughly half seen once; the top ten hold approximately 15%. Sequencing was carried out using sorted CD4+, CD8+, or CD8+CD57+ T cells (not recorded which) from PBMCs. The receptor set was obtained from a human donor in good health, serving as a control.

A single count supports this clonotype. V gene TRBV7-3 combines with J gene TRBJ2-1; 12 nucleotides align to TRBD2. The CDR3 consists of 14 residues. Per germline, CDR1 SGHTA and CDR2 FQGTGA. CDR3 amino acids: CVTGLAGGLTEQFF. In DNA form, the CDR3 reads TGTGTCACCGGGCTAGCGGGGGGGCTTACTGAGCAGTTCTTC.

The V gene is TRBV10-3, the J gene TRBJ2-7, with D perhaps being TRBD1 or TRBD2 (7 bases each). Germline V gene sequence: CDR1 ENHRY, CDR2 SYGVKD. The CDR3 runs 14 residues. With 10 bases removed from V and 7 bases from J, the gap between germline ends came to 23 bases. The CDR3 nucleotides read TGTGCCAGCTCCCCACCAGGGGGGGCGAATGAGCAGTACTTC. Protein sequence: CASSPPGGANEQYF.

This clonotype was seen repeatedly, ten times or more. The J gene is TRBJ1-5, the V gene TRBV2; 8 nucleotides line up with TRBD1. The CDR3 runs 14 residues. The V and J ends lost 7 bases and 7 bases, in that order; junction bases with no gene match: 9. Germline CDR1 reads SNHLY; CDR2 reads FYNNEI. In nucleotides, the CDR3 is TGTGCCAGCACCGGACAGGGAGGAGACCAGCCCCAGCATTTT. This codes for CASTGQGGDQPQHF. The variable domain in full, with the rest retrieved from reference TRBV2 and TRBJ1-5, is EPEVTQTPSHQVTQMGQEVILRCVPISNHLYFYWYRQILGQKVEFLVSFYNNEISEKSEIFDDQFSVERPDGSNFTLKIRSTKLEDSAMYFCASTGQGGDQPQHFGDGTRLSIL.

This clonotype came up a few times. CDR3 coding DNA: TGCAGCACAACACTAAACTATGGCTACACCTTC. This gives the protein CSTTLNYGYTF. The chain couples TRBV29-1 to TRBJ1-2; D is undetermined. Germline loops: CDR1 SQVTM, CDR2 ANQGSEA. Deletions cut 8 bases from V and 2 bases from J, with 9 bases between. The CDR3 spans 11 residues.

The chain couples TRBV6-2 or TRBV6-3 to TRBJ1-5, with D possibly TRBD1 on 6 matching bases. Germline CDR1 reads MNHEY; CDR2 reads SVGEGT. This CDR3 region has 15 residues. Trimming removed 2 bases from V and 6 bases from J, with 14 bases in between. The CDR3 region has the DNA TGTGCCAGCAGTTACGGCCAGGGGCGGTTTCAGCCCCAGCATTTT. It translates to CASSYGQGRFQPQHF.

The rearrangement links TRBV20-1 to TRBJ1-2, with 8 bases identical to TRBD1. Germline CDR1 DFQATT, CDR2 SNEGSKA (reference sequence). The CDR3 has 11 amino acids. V trimming: 7 bases; J trimming: 4 bases; junction bases outside the gene matches: 2. CDR3 region: CSVQGGYGYTF. CDR3 coding DNA: TGCAGTGTACAGGGGGGCTATGGCTACACCTTC.

V usage is TRBV9 and J usage is TRBJ2-7; 12 nucleotides align to TRBD1. CDR3 length: 17 amino acids. Germline CDR1 is SGDLS and CDR2 is YYNGEE. The trim removed 0 bases at V and 4 bases at J, leaving 8 bases unmatched. CDR3 nucleotides: TGTGCCAGCAGCGTAGGGGGGACAGGGGGCATAGTGTACGAGCAGTACTTC. It yields the protein CASSVGGTGGIVYEQYF.

The chain has TRBV2 and TRBJ1-2, with D possibly TRBD1 on 5 matching bases. With 7 bases removed from V and 4 bases from J, the gap between germline ends came to 22 bases. The CDR3 runs to 16 residues. CDR1 and CDR2 from the germline V gene are SNHLY and FYNNEI. CDR3 protein: CASTKGEVGLPYGYTF. The CDR3 bases are TGTGCCAGCACCAAAGGGGAGGTCGGATTGCCCTATGGCTACACCTTC.

This sequence joins TRBV20-1 and TRBJ2-7; possibly TRBD1 for D (5 bases). Germline CDR1 is DFQATT and CDR2 is SNEGSKA (reference sequence). V dropped 4 bases and J dropped 3 bases, with 10 bases sitting between them. The CDR3 runs 12 residues. The CDR3 sequence is CSATQGFYEQYF. The DNA for the CDR3 is TGCAGTGCTACCCAGGGTTTCTACGAGCAGTACTTC.

The chain couples TRBV29-1 to TRBJ2-1; 9 bases fit TRBD2. The germline CDR1 and CDR2 sequences are SQVTM and ANQGSEA. The CDR3 is 13 amino acids. The junction had 8 bases not matched to a gene; V was cut back by 6 bases and J by 8 bases. The CDR3 loop reads CSVGGGAKDEQFF. The CDR3 DNA reads TGCAGCGTCGGCGGGGGGGCGAAGGATGAGCAGTTCTTC.

This clonotype has at least ten counts. This chain joins TRBV6-5 and TRBJ1-6, with 11 bases aligning to TRBD1. The CDR3 totals 16 residues. The germline V gene has CDR1 MNHEY and CDR2 SVGAGI. The J segment lost 9 bases and the V segment lost 5 bases, leaving 9 bases of the junction unmatched. The CDR3 region is CASSRITGTGGSPLHF. The CDR3 nucleotides are TGTGCCAGCAGTCGAATAACCGGGACAGGGGGTTCACCCCTCCACTTT.

This clonotype occurred a few times. The V and J genes are TRBV2 and TRBJ2-1; the D is unclear. The germline V gene has CDR1 SNHLY and CDR2 FYNNEI. CDR3 length: 15 amino acids. V was pared by 2 bases and J by 3 bases, with 11 bases between. The CDR3 loop is CASSELAVDYNEQFF. In DNA, the CDR3 is TGTGCCAGCAGTGAACTCGCGGTAGACTACAATGAGCAGTTCTTC.

Comment on this clonotype: At one boundary the junction diverges from the germline segment, which might be a read error. V usage is TRBV7-7 and J usage is TRBJ1-2; 9 nucleotides align to TRBD1. Germline CDR1 is SSHAT and CDR2 is FNYEAQ (reference sequence). CDR3 length: 21 residues. CDR3 nucleotides: TGTGCTAGCATCCCTGGGACAGGGCCCTACGAGCAGGGAGTAGTTAACTATGGCTACACCTTC. The encoded protein is CASIPGTGPYEQGVVNYGYTF.

This clonotype was observed a few times. The chain employs TRBV7-8 and TRBJ2-5; perhaps TRBD2 as D (5 bases). Germline CDR1 and CDR2: SGHVS and FQNEAQ. The length of the CDR3 is 12 residues. The ends were cut back, 5 bases at V and 5 bases at J, with 9 bases in the middle. CDR3 sequence (DNA): TGTGCCAGCAGCCTTAGCGTGGAGACCCAGTACTTC. Translated: CASSLSVETQYF.

The sample holds many counts of this clonotype. The gene calls are TRBV6-7 and TRBJ1-2, with D tentatively TRBD1 (6 bases). TRBV6-7 is known as an ORF, though its function is uncertain. V shed 2 bases and J shed 4 bases, with 14 bases lying between them. This CDR3 is 15 amino acids long. CDR3 bases: TGTGCCAGCAGTTACCCCCCAACAGGGCTCTATGGCTACACCTTC. It translates to CASSYPPTGLYGYTF.

V is TRBV29-1 and J is TRBJ2-7, with 7 bases lining up with TRBD1. CDR1 SQVTM and CDR2 ANQGSEA come from the germline V gene. Trimming removed 7 bases from V and 1 base from J; junction bases left unmatched: 7. This CDR3 contains 13 residues. The CDR3 reads CSDLRDRSYEQYF. Here the CDR3 DNA reads TGCAGCGACCTCCGGGACAGATCCTACGAGCAGTACTTC.

The V call is TRBV6-6, the J call TRBJ1-4, with 7 bases lining up with TRBD1. Germline V gene sequence: CDR1 MNHNY, CDR2 SVGAGI (reference sequence). J was trimmed by 4 bases and V by 6 bases; bases with no gene match: 20. The CDR3 is 19 amino acids. The CDR3 DNA reads as TGTGCCAGCAGCGAAACAGGGGACAGCCGATATGAGAATAATGAAAAACTGTTTTTT. Amino acids: CASSETGDSRYENNEKLFF.

This clonotype was recorded only once. Here the CDR3 omits its conserved ending phenylalanine or tryptophan, so a read error is the likely source. This chain joins TRBV10-3 and TRBJ1-1; perhaps TRBD1 as D (5 bases). Germline V lookup: CDR1 ENHRY, CDR2 SYGVKD. Trimming took off 3 bases at V and 2 bases at J, with 13 bases between the two ends. The CDR3 contains 15 residues. CDR3 amino acids: CAISEGATVNTEAFS. CDR3 sequence (DNA): TGTGCCATCAGTGAAGGGGCCACAGTTAACACTGAAGCTTTCTCT.

This chain connects TRBV6-1 to TRBJ1-1; no clear D. CDR1 is MNHNS, CDR2 SASEGT, per germline. The V gene lost 10 bases and the J gene lost 5 bases, with 14 bases spanning the gap. The CDR3 is 12 amino acids. CDR3 DNA: TGTGCCATCGCCCCGGGGAGGACTGAAGCTTTCTTT. Residues: CAIAPGRTEAFF.

This clonotype was picked up a small number of times. This chain connects TRBV19 to TRBJ1-5; tentative D call: TRBD1 (6 bases). The CDR3 consists of 14 residues. V was pared by 7 bases and J by 4 bases, with 14 bases between. Germline V CDR1 and CDR2: LNHDA, SQIVND (reference sequence). The CDR3 is CASTRRDINQPQHF. The CDR3 DNA is TGTGCCAGTACCCGGCGGGACATTAATCAGCCCCAGCATTTT.

This chain joins TRBV10-3 and TRBJ2-5; no clear D. The CDR3 length is 12 residues. Germline V CDR1 and CDR2: ENHRY, SYGVKD. Trimming took 6 bases from V and 2 from J, leaving 7 bases between them. The CDR3 sequence: CAIRGEQETQYF. The DNA for the CDR3 is TGTGCCATCAGGGGCGAGCAAGAGACCCAGTACTTC.

This chain links TRBV6-6 with TRBJ2-7, with unresolved D. Trimming left V 4 bases short and J 4 bases short, with 14 bases between. CDR3 size: 14 residues. Germline V gives CDR1 MNHNY, CDR2 SVGAGI (reference sequence). The CDR3 region is CASSFTLPPYEQYF. DNA of the CDR3: TGTGCCAGCAGTTTCACCCTCCCGCCGTACGAGCAGTACTTC.

This clonotype was recorded at least ten times. The chain employs TRBV19 and TRBJ2-5; tentatively, D is TRBD1 (8 bases). CDR3 length equals 16 residues. V lost 3 bases, J lost 1 base, and 15 bases lay in between. The germline gives CDR1 LNHDA, CDR2 SQIVND (reference sequence). For the CDR3, the DNA is TGTGCCAGTAGTATCCCCTACAGGGGGGGCCAAGAGACCCAGTACTTC. It codes for CASSIPYRGGQETQYF.